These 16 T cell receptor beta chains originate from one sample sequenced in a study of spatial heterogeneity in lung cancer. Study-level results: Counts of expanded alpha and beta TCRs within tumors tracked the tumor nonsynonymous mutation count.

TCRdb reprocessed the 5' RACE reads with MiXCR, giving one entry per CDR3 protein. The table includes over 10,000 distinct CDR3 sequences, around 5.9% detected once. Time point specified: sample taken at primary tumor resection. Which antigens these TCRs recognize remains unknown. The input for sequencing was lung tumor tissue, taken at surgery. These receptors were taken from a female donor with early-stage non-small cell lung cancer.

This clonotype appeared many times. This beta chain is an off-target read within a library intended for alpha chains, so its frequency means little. CDR3 region: CASSQDYGEWNEQFF. The CDR3 DNA reads as TGTGCCAGCAGCCAAGATTACGGGGAATGGAATGAGCAGTTCTTC. The V gene is TRBV3-1, the J gene TRBJ2-1; TRBD2 is a possible D gene (5 bases). With 0 bases removed from V and 7 bases from J, the gap between germline ends came to 13 bases. The CDR3 has 15 amino acids. Germline V gives CDR1 LGHDT, CDR2 YNNKEL (reference sequence).

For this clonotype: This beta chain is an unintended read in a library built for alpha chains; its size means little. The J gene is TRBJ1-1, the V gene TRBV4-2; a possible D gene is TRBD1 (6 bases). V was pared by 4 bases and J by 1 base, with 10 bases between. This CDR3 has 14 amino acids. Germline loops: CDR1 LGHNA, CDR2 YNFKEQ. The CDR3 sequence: CASSPQGTNTEAFF. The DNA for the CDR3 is TGTGCCAGCAGCCCTCAGGGGACGAACACTGAAGCTTTCTTT.

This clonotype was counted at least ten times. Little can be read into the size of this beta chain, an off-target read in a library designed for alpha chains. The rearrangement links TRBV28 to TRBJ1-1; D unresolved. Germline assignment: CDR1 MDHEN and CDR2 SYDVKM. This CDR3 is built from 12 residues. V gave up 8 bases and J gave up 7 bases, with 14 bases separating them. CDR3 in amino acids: CASFSGVNEAFF. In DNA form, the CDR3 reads TGTGCCAGCTTTTCGGGTGTCAATGAAGCTTTCTTT.

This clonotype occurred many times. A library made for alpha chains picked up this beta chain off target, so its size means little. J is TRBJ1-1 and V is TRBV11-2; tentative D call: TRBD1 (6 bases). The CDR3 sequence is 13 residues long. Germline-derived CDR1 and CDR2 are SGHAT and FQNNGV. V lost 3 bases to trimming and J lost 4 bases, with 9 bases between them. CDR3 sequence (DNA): TGTGCCAGCAGCTTCAGGGGTGGCACTGAAGCTTTCTTT. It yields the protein CASSFRGGTEAFF.

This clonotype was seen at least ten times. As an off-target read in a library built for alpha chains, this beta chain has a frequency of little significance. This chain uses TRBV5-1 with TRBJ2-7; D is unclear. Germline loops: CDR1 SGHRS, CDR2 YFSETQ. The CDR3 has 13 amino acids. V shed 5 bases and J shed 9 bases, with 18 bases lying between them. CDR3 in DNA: TGCGCCAGCAGACCGCAACCCCTTTATGGGCAGTACTTC. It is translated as CASRPQPLYGQYF.

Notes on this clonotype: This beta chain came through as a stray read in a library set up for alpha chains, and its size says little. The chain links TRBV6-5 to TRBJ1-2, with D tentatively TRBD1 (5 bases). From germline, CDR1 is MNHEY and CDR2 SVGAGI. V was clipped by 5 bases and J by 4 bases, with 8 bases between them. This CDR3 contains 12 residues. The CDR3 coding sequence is TGTGCCAGCAGTCACAGGATCTATGGCTACACCTTC. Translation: CASSHRIYGYTF.

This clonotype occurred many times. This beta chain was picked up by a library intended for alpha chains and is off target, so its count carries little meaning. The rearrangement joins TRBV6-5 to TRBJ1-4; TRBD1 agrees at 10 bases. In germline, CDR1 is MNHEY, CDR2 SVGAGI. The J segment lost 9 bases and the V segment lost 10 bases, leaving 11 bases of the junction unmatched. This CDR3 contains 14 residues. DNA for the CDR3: TGTGCCACGGGGAAAGGACAGGGGGTTAAAAAACTGTTTTTT. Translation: CATGKGQGVKKLFF.

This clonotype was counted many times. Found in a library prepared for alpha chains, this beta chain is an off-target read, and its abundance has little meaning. CDR3 protein: CASSYGRSPTTGELFF. CDR3 in DNA: TGTGCCAGCAGTTACGGGAGGTCCCCCACCACCGGGGAGCTGTTTTTT. V gene TRBV6-5 combines with J gene TRBJ2-2; perhaps TRBD2 as D (6 bases). V lost 2 bases and J lost 4, with 14 bases in between. The CDR3 has 16 residues. CDR1 and CDR2 (germline): MNHEY, SVGAGI.

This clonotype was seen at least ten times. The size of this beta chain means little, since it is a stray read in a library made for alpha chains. CDR3 coding DNA: TGCAGTGCTAGAGGTCCCCGGGTTCACAAAGGTGGCAATCAGCCCCAGCATTTT. It specifies CSARGPRVHKGGNQPQHF. This chain joins TRBV20-1 and TRBJ1-5; D unresolved. The germline V and J ends were trimmed by 1 base and 2 bases, with 21 bases remaining between them. In germline, CDR1 is DFQATT, CDR2 SNEGSKA (reference sequence). The length of the CDR3 is 18 residues.

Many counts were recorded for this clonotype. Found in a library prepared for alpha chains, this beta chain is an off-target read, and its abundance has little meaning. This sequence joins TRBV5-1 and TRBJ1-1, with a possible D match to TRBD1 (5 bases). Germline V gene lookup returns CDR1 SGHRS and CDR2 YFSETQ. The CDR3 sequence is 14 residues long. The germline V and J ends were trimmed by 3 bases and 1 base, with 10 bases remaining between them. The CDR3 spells CASSWDSRNTEAFF. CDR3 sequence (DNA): TGCGCCAGCAGCTGGGACTCAAGGAACACTGAAGCTTTCTTT.

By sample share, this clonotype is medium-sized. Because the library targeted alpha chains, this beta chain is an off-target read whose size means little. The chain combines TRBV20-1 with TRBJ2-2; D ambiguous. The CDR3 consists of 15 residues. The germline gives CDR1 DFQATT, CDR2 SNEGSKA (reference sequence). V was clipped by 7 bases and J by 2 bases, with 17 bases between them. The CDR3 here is CSVPKPHTNTGELFF. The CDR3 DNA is TGCAGTGTCCCCAAGCCGCATACCAACACCGGGGAGCTGTTTTTT.

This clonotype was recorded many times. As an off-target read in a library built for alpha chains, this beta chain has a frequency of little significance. CDR3 protein: CASRSDSPEQFF. The CDR3 DNA follows: TGTGCCAGCAGGTCGGACAGCCCTGAGCAGTTCTTC. This chain joins TRBV2 and TRBJ2-1, with D possibly matching TRBD1 (6 bases). CDR1 is SNHLY and CDR2 is FYNNEI in the germline V gene. Trimming cost V 6 bases and J 9 bases, with 12 bases left between them. This CDR3 contains 12 residues.

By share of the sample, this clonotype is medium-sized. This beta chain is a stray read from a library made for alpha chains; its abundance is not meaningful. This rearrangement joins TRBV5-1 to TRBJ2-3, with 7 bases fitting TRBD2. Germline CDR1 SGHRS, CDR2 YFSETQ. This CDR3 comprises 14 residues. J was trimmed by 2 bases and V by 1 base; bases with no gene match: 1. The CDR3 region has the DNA TGCGCCAGCAGCTTGAGCGGGAACACAGATACGCAGTATTTT. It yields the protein CASSLSGNTDTQYF. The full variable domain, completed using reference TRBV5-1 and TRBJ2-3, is KAGVTQTPRYLIKTRGQQVTLSCSPISGHRSVSWYQQTPGQGLQFLFEYFSETQRNKGNFPGRFSGRQFSNSRSEMNVSTLELGDSALYLCASSLSGNTDTQYFGPGTRLTVL.

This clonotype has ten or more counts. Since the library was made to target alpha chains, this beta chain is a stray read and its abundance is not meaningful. The CDR3 DNA reads TGTGCCAGCACTGGGGGAAACACCGGGGAGCTGTTTTTT. It specifies CASTGGNTGELFF. V and J are TRBV9 and TRBJ2-2; possibly TRBD1 or TRBD2 for D (5 bases each). CDR3 size: 13 residues. In germline, CDR1 is SGDLS, CDR2 YYNGEE. Trimming cost V 6 bases and J 2 bases, with 8 bases left between them.

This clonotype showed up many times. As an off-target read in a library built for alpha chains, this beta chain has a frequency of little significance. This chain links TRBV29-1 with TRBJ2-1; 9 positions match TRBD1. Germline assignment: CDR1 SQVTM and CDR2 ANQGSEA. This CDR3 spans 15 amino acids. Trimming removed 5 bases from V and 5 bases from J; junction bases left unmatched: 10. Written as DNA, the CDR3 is TGCAGCGTTTTGGGAGGACAGGGGTGGGACAATGAGCAGTTCTTC. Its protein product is CSVLGGQGWDNEQFF.

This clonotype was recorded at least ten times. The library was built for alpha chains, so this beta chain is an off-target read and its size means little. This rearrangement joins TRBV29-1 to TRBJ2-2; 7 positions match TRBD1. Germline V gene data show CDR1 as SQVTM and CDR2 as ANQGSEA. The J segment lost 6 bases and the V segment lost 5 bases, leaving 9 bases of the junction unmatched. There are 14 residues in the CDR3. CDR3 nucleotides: TGCAGCGTTTCTGAGGCAACAGGGGCCGGGGAGCTGTTTTTT. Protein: CSVSEATGAGELFF.